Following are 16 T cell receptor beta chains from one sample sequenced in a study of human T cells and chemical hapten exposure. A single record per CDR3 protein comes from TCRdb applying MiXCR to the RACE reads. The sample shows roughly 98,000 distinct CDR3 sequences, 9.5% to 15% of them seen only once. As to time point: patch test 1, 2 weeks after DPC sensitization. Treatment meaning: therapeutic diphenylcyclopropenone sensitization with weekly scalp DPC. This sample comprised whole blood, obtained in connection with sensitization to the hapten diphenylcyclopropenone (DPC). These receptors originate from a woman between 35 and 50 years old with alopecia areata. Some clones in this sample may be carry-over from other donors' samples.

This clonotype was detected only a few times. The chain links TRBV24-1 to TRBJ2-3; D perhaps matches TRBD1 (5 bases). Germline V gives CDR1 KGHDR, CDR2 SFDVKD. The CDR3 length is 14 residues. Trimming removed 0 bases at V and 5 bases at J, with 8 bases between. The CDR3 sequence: CATSDLGQIDTQYF. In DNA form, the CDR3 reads TGTGCCACCAGTGATTTGGGACAAATAGATACGCAGTATTTT.

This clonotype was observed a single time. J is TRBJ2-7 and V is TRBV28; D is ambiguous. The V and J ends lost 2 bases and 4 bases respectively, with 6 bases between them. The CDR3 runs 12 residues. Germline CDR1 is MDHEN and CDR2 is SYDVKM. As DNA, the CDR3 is TGTGCCAGCAGTTTACTAGTTTACGAGCAGTACTTC. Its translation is CASSLLVYEQYF.

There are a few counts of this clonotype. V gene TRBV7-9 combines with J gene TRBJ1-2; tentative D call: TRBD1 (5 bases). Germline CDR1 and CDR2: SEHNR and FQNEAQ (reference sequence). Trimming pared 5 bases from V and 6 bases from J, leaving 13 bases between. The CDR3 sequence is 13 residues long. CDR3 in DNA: TGTGCCAGCAGCACCGGGACGCGCAATGGCTACACCTTC. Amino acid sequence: CASSTGTRNGYTF. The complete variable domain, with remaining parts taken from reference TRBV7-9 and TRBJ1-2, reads DTGVSQNPRHKITKRGQNVTFRCDPISEHNRLYWYRQTLGQGPEFLTYFQNEAQLEKSRLLSDRFSAERPKGSFSTLEIQRTEQGDSAMYLCASSTGTRNGYTFGSGTRLTVV.

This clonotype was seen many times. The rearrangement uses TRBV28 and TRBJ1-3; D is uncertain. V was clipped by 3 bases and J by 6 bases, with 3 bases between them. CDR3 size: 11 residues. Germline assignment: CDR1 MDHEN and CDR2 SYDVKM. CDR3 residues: CASSFENTIYF. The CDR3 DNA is TGTGCCAGCAGTTTTGAAAACACCATATATTTT.

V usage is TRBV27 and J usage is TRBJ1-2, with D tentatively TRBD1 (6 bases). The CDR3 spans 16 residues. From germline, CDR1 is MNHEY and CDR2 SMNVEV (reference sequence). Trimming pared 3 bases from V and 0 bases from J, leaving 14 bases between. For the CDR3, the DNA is TGTGCCAGCAGTTTGCGAGGTGGGGGGCCTAACTATGGCTACACCTTC. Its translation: CASSLRGGGPNYGYTF.

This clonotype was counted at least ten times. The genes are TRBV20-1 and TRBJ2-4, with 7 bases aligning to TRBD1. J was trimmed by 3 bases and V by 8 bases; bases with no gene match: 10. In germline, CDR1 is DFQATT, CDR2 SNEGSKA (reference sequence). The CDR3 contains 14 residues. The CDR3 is CSPRGLEGKNIQYF. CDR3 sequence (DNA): TGCAGTCCCAGGGGGTTGGAAGGCAAAAACATTCAGTACTTC.

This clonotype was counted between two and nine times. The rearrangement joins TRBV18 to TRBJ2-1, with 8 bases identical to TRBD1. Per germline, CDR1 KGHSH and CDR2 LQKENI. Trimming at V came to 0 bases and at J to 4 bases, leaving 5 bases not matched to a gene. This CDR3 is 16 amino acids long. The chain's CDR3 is CASSPPNGQGYNEQFF. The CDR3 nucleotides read TGTGCCAGCTCACCACCTAACGGACAGGGATACAATGAGCAGTTCTTC.

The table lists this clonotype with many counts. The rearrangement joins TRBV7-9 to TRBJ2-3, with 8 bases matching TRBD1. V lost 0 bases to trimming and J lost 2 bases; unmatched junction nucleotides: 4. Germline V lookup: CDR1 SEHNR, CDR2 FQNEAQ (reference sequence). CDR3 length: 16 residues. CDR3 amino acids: CASSLARTGSTDTQYF. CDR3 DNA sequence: TGTGCCAGCAGCTTAGCACGGACAGGGTCCACAGATACGCAGTATTTT.

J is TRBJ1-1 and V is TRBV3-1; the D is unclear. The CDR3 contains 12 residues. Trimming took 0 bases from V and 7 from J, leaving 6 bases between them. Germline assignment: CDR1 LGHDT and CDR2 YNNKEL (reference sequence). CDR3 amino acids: CASSQESNEAFF. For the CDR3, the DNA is TGTGCCAGCAGCCAAGAATCAAATGAAGCTTTCTTT.

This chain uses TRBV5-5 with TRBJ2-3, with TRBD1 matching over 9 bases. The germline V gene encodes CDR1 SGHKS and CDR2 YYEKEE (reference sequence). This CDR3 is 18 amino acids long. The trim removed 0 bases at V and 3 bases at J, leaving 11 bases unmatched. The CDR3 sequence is CASSLVLAGQGITDTQYF. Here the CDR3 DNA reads TGTGCCAGCAGCTTGGTCCTTGCGGGACAGGGAATTACAGATACGCAGTATTTT.

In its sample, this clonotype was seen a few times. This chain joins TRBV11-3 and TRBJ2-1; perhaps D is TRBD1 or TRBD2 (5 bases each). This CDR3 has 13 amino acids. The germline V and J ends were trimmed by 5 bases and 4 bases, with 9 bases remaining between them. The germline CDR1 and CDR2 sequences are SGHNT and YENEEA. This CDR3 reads CASSRGPYNEQFF. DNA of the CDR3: TGTGCCAGCAGCCGGGGACCTTACAATGAGCAGTTCTTC.

In nucleotides, the CDR3 is TGCGCCAGCAGCTTGGATGACCAGGGTTATTCTGGAAACACCATATATTTT. Translating it yields CASSLDDQGYSGNTIYF. The rearrangement uses TRBV5-1 and TRBJ1-3; tentative D call: TRBD1 (5 bases). Germline CDR1 SGHRS, CDR2 YFSETQ. The ends were cut back, 0 bases at V and 1 base at J, with 14 bases in the middle. CDR3 length equals 17 residues.

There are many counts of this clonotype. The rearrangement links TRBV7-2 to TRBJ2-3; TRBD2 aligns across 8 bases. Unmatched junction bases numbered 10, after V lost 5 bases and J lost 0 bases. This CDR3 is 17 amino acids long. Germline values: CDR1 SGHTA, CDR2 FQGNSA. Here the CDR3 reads CASSPRTSTISTDTQYF. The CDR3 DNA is TGTGCCAGCAGCCCTAGGACTAGCACCATTAGCACAGATACGCAGTATTTT.

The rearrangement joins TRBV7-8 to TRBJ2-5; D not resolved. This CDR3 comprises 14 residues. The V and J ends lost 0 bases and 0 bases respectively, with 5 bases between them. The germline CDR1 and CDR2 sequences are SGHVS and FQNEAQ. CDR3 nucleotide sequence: TGTGCCAGCAGCTTAGCGCGGTACCAAGAGACCCAGTACTTC. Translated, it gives CASSLARYQETQYF.

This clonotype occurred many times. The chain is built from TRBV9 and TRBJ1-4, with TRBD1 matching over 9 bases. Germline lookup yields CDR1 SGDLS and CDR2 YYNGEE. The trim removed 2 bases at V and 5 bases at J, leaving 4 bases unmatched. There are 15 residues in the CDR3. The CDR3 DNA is TGTGCCAGCAGCGTGGGGACAGGGAGGAATGAAAAACTGTTTTTT. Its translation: CASSVGTGRNEKLFF.

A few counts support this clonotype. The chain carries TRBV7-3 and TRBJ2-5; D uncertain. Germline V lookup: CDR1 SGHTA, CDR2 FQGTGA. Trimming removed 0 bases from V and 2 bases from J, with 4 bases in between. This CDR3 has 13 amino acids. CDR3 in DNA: TGTGCCAGCAGCTTAACCCTGCAAGAGACCCAGTACTTC. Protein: CASSLTLQETQYF.